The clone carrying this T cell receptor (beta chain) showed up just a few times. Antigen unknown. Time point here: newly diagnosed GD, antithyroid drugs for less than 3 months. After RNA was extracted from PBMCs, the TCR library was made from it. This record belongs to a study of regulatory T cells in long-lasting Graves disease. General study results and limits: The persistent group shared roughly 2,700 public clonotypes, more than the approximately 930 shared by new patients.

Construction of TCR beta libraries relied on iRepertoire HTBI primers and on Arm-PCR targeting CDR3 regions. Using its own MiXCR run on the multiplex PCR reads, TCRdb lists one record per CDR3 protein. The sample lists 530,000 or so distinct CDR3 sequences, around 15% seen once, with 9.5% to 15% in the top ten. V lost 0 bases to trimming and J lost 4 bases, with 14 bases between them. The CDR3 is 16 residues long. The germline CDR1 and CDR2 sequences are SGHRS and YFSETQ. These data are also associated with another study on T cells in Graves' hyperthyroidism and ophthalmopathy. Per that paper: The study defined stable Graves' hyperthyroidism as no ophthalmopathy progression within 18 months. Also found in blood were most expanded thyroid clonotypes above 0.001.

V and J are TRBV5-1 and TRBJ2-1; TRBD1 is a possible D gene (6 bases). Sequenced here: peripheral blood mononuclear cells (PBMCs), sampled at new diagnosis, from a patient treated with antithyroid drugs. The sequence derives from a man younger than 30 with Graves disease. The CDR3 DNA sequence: TGCGCCAGCAGCTTGGCACAGGGCACCCTTTACAATGAGCAGTTCTTC. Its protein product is CASSLAQGTLYNEQFF.